This TCR beta chain was sequenced for a study of blood T cell repertoires in COVID-19. Trimming removed 0 bases at V and 4 bases at J, with 8 bases between. CDR3 length equals 13 residues. CDR1 is SQVTM and CDR2 is ANQGSEA in the germline V gene. Authors' analysis steps: Researchers report that nucleated cell counts were estimated from reference gene primer amplification. This table comes from immunoSEQ multiplex PCR, and its TCRdb copy is limited to in-frame clones, with some not included. The V and J calls and clone size come from that table; D and trimming were worked out from the DNA. The sample contains 400,000 to 500,000 clones, about 88% of which appear only once.

This receptor was taken from a young woman who had been exposed to COVID-19. V and J are TRBV29-1 and TRBJ2-3; tentatively, D is TRBD1 (5 bases). Specimen: PBMCs or T cells enriched from blood (not recorded which). The CDR3 sequence is CSVEDPGPDTQYF. CDR3 nucleotide sequence: TGCAGCGTTGAAGATCCAGGGCCAGATACGCAGTATTTT.